This T cell receptor (beta chain) originates from a study of CD8+ T cells in alopecia areata. General study points: As there was one nonresponder, how baseline CD8+ expansion relates to response remains uncertain. Normal scalp had lower clonality than lesional scalp, with alopecia totalis/universalis lesions showing this most strongly. Scalp sequencing captures resident alphabeta T cells of normal skin too.

The CDR3 sequence is 15 residues long. Trimming removed 5 bases from V and 2 bases from J; junction bases left unmatched: 10. The germline gives CDR1 GTSNPN, CDR2 SVGIG (reference sequence). Treatment reported: oral pan-JAK inhibitor, 5-10 mg twice daily. Peripheral blood and lesional scalp punch biopsies were taken from alopecia areata patients. Extraction of RNA preceded its reverse transcription into cDNA, which served as the sequencing template. Profiling relied on immunoSEQ multiplex PCR, and the TCRdb table lists in-frame clones only, not all of them. The sample has about 200,000 clones, 55% to 70% seen once. Comments on this clone: Its cognate antigen is unknown.

The chain joins TRBV30 to TRBJ2-3, with 7 positions matching TRBD1. The receptor comes from a human donor with alopecia areata. The sequencing here drew on CD4+ T cells sorted from blood, taken at week 24, from a patient treated with tofacitinib. CDR3 residues: CAWSPGQPNTDTQYF. In nucleotides, the CDR3 is TGTGCCTGGTCTCCGGGACAGCCTAACACAGATACGCAGTATTTT.